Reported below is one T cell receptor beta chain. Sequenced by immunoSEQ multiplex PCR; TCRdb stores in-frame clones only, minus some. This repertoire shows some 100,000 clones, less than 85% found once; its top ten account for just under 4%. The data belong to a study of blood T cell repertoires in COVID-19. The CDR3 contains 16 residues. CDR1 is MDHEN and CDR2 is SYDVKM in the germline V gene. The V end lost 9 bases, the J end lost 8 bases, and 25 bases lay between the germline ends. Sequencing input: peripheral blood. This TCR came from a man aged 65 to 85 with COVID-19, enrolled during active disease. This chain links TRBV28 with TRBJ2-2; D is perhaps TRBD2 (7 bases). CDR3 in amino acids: CASSRGGGASTGELFF. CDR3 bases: TGTGCCAGTTCGAGGGGCGGGGGCGCGAGTACAGGGGAGCTGTTTTTT. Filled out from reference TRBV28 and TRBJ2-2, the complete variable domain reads DVKVTQSSRYLVKRTGEKVFLECVQDMDHENMFWYRQDPGLGLRLIYFSYDVKMKEKGDIPEGYSVSREKKERFSLILESASTNQTSMYLCASSRGGGASTGELFFGEGSRLTVL.